This section outlines one T cell receptor (beta chain) sequence together with its context. This clone was detected a few times. No cognate antigen has been identified for it. No much larger clone is present one base from it, and per-base qualities are unavailable. The sample originates from a study of blood T cell repertoires in COVID-19 (TCRdb year 2020). For the study in its entirety: Samples from collaborators originated in the United States, Italy and Spain and spanned both the acute and convalescent phases of COVID-19. The prospective study material was composed of cDNA or gDNA derived from T cells, B-cell-depleted T cells, or PBMCs. The dataset comprised deeply sampled blood TCRbeta repertoires from subjects exposed to, actively infected with, or recovered from COVID-19. The repertoires were released in a freely available public database meant as a resource for research on the immune response to SARS-CoV-2. Samples came from the ongoing ImmuneRACE study (first 160 participants) plus 1,254 subjects from 6 global collaborators. A de-identified subject ID, COVID-19 status, age in years and sex were almost always included in the sample metadata. Where available, HLA class I and class II types were taken from metadata supplied by the sample provider and were not determined by assay-based typing.

Per the germline V gene (reference sequence), MNHNY is the CDR1 and SVGAGI is the CDR2. The germline ends are 7 bases apart after V is trimmed by 4 bases and J by 4 bases. The CDR3 goes from the cysteine to the phenylalanine over 12 residues. Only the CDR3 portion is preserved as DNA: 36 bases, with reading frame beginning at the first base. The immunoSEQ Assay, a bias-controlled multiplex PCR, was used to amplify TCRbeta CDR3 regions from genomic DNA. The study's own analysis went as follows. Within the assay, amplification of reference gene primers was used to estimate how many nucleated cells each sample contained. To quantify the absolute abundance of each unique TCRbeta CDR3 rearrangement, sequence reads were collapsed and filtered. For each sample, productive Simpson clonality was calculated by taking the square root of Simpson's diversity index across productive rearrangements. The table comes from immuneACCESS by way of TCRdb, which keeps in-frame sequences with V and J called. Part of the clones is missing from these tables; in studies checked, under half for an unresolved V gene and the rest for unknown reasons. D and trimming were read from the DNA, whereas the V and J calls and clone size are those reported in that table. In all, the sample holds 90,000 to 150,000 clones, and around 86% of those were seen once. Under 13% of the sample comes from the top ten.

The collaborating institutions used their own protocols to collect whole blood in K2EDTA tubes. For TCRbeta analysis, collaborators shipped samples in one of three forms: frozen whole blood, isolated PBMCs, or DNA extracted from either of those sample types. Broad study findings and their caveats: The amount of clinical and demographic metadata varied by source and participant and was provided uncurated.

The chain is assembled from TRBV6-6 and TRBJ2-5; no D segment can be confidently identified. Sequencing was done on a sample of peripheral blood. This TCR came from a man at least 80 years old with acute or convalescent COVID-19. The CDR3: CASSLVRETQYF. The DNA is as follows: TGTGCCAGCAGTTTAGTGCGAGAGACCCAGTACTTC.